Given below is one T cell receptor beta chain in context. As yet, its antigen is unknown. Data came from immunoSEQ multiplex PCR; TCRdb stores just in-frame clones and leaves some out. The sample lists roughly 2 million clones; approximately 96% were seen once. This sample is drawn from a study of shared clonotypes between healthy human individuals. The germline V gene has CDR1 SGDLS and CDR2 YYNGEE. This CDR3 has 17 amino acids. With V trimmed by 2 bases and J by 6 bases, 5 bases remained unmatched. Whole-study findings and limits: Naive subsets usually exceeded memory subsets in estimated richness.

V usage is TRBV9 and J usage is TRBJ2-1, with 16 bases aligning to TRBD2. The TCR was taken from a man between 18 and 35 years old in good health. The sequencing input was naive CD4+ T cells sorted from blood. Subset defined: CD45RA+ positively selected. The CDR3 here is CASSVGLAGGVGNEQFF. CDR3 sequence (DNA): TGTGCCAGCAGCGTGGGACTAGCGGGAGGGGTCGGCAATGAGCAGTTCTTC. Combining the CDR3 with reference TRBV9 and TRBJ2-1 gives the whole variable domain DSGVTQTPKHLITATGQRVTLRCSPRSGDLSVYWYQQSLDQGLQFLIQYYNGEERAKGNILERFSAQQFPDLHSELNLSSLELGDSALYFCASSVGLAGGVGNEQFFGPGTRLTVL.